A single sample is the source of the 27 T cell receptor beta chains below, sequenced in a study of T cell responses to AZD1222 COVID-19 vaccine. Data came from immunoSEQ multiplex PCR; TCRdb stores just in-frame clones and leaves some out. The sample yields about 84,000 clones, 87% seen once. Sequencing used peripheral blood, obtained 28 days after the second AZD1222 dose. The receptors were sampled from an adult who received the AZD1222 COVID-19 vaccine.

The chain couples TRBV15 to TRBJ1-5; D ambiguous. The V and J ends lost 0 bases and 5 bases respectively, with 5 bases between them. CDR1 LNHNV and CDR2 YYDKDF come from the germline V gene (reference sequence). The CDR3 loop spans 13 amino acids. CDR3 DNA sequence: TGTGCCACCAGCAGAGACACCCATCAGCCCCAGCATTTT. Amino acid sequence: CATSRDTHQPQHF. The full variable domain, rest sourced from reference TRBV15 and TRBJ1-5, is DAMVIQNPRYQVTQFGKPVTLSCSQTLNHNVMYWYQQKSSQAPKLLFHYYDKDFNNEADTPDNFQSRRPNTSFCFLDIRSPGLGDTAMYLCATSRDTHQPQHFGDGTRLSIL.

DNA of the CDR3: TGTGCCAGCAGCTGGAGAGCGGGACAGGGATACAATGAGCAGTTCTTC. The encoded protein is CASSWRAGQGYNEQFF. The chain is built from TRBV7-8 and TRBJ2-1, with 9 bases that match TRBD1. The ends lost 4 bases at V and 4 bases at J; junction bases unmatched: 8. The CDR3 length is 16 residues. CDR1 SGHVS and CDR2 FQNEAQ come from the germline V gene.

J is TRBJ1-2 and V is TRBV10-3; D is unresolved. CDR3 size: 14 residues. CDR1 and CDR2 from the germline V gene are ENHRY and SYGVKD. Trimming cost V 7 bases and J 4 bases, with 16 bases left between them. CDR3 in DNA: TGTGCCATCAACCCGTCGGCGGAAAGCTATGGCTACACCTTC. This encodes CAINPSAESYGYTF.

V gene TRBV7-2 combines with J gene TRBJ1-2, with 9 bases that match TRBD1. The J segment lost 4 bases and the V segment lost 1 base, leaving 1 base of the junction unmatched. Germline V gene lookup returns CDR1 SGHTA and CDR2 FQGNSA. The CDR3 runs 14 residues. For the CDR3, the DNA is TGTGCCAGCAGCTTAGAGACAGGGGGCTATGGCTACACCTTC. As protein: CASSLETGGYGYTF.

The CDR3 DNA follows: TGTGCCAGCAGCCGCAACCCCGGGACAGGGAATGAGCAGTTCTTC. It encodes CASSRNPGTGNEQFF. The V call is TRBV5-8, the J call TRBJ2-1; 9 nucleotides align to TRBD1. The J segment lost 7 bases and the V segment lost 4 bases, leaving 9 bases of the junction unmatched. Germline CDR1 and CDR2: SGHTS and YDEGEE. CDR3 length: 15 residues.

This chain links TRBV27 with TRBJ1-2, with D possibly being TRBD1 (6 bases). V shed 5 bases and J shed 7 bases, with 20 bases lying between them. The CDR3 contains 15 residues. CDR1 MNHEY and CDR2 SMNVEV come from the germline V gene (reference sequence). CDR3 region: CASSTQWGGESGYTF. CDR3 coding DNA: TGTGCCAGCAGTACCCAATGGGGGGGCGAGAGTGGCTACACCTTC.

The rearrangement joins TRBV24-1 to TRBJ2-2, with 8 bases matching TRBD1. Unmatched junction bases numbered 12, after V lost 1 base and J lost 3 bases. In germline, CDR1 is KGHDR, CDR2 SFDVKD. The CDR3 has 19 residues. The CDR3 spells CATSDFLPRTGSHTGELFF. The CDR3, as DNA: TGTGCCACCAGTGATTTCCTCCCCAGGACAGGGTCCCACACCGGGGAGCTGTTTTTT.

The CDR3 spells CASNPQTGELFF. CDR3 DNA sequence: TGTGCCAGCAACCCTCAAACCGGGGAGCTGTTTTTT. The chain couples TRBV12-3 or TRBV12-4 to TRBJ2-2; D not certain. This CDR3 spans 12 amino acids. V gave up 7 bases and J gave up 5 bases, with 8 bases separating them.

This rearrangement joins TRBV6-5 to TRBJ1-1, with D maybe TRBD1 (5 bases). The V gene lost 7 bases and the J gene lost 2 bases, with 14 bases spanning the gap. The V gene's germline CDR1 is MNHEY and CDR2 SVGAGI. This CDR3 comprises 14 residues. The CDR3 is CASTKTGGNTEAFF. DNA for the CDR3: TGTGCCAGCACTAAAACGGGGGGAAACACTGAAGCTTTCTTT.

The V gene is TRBV11-1, the J gene TRBJ1-2; 8 bases agree with TRBD1. J gave up 4 bases and V 3 bases, and 10 bases lay outside the gene matches. The CDR3 consists of 16 residues. The germline CDR1 and CDR2 sequences are SGHAT and FQDESV (reference sequence). CDR3 coding DNA: TGTGCCAGCAGCTTGAGGGCTGGACAGGGCGTCTATGGCTACACCTTC. The encoded protein is CASSLRAGQGVYGYTF.

V and J are TRBV18 and TRBJ2-2; 7 positions match TRBD1. Germline-derived CDR1 and CDR2 are KGHSH and LQKENI. The V and J ends lost 1 base and 6 bases, in that order; junction bases with no gene match: 11. This CDR3 region has 17 residues. CDR3 loop: CASSPQQNRGGSGELFF. The CDR3, as DNA: TGTGCCAGCTCACCACAACAAAACAGGGGTGGTTCCGGGGAGCTGTTTTTT.

The rearrangement joins TRBV28 to TRBJ2-7, with D perhaps matching TRBD1 (5 bases). The CDR3 spans 15 residues. CDR1 is MDHEN, CDR2 SYDVKM, per germline. Trimming shortened V by 7 bases and J by 1 base, and 17 bases separated the two germline ends. The CDR3 loop is CASTPQGRISYEQYF. In DNA, the CDR3 is TGTGCCAGCACCCCCCAGGGTCGGATTTCCTACGAGCAGTACTTC.

This chain uses TRBV5-1 with TRBJ2-1; no definite D call. V was shortened by 4 bases and J by 5 bases, with 10 bases between the two germline ends. Germline values: CDR1 SGHRS, CDR2 YFSETQ. CDR3 size: 13 residues. The CDR3 region is CASSRVGNNEQFF. The CDR3 nucleotides read TGCGCCAGCAGCCGGGTAGGAAACAATGAGCAGTTCTTC. Filled out from reference TRBV5-1 and TRBJ2-1, the complete variable domain reads KAGVTQTPRYLIKTRGQQVTLSCSPISGHRSVSWYQQTPGQGLQFLFEYFSETQRNKGNFPGRFSGRQFSNSRSEMNVSTLELGDSALYLCASSRVGNNEQFFGPGTRLTVL.

The chain has TRBV27 and TRBJ2-7, with 9 bases fitting TRBD1. Losses at the gene ends were 6 bases for V and 3 bases for J; bases not matched to a gene: 9. The CDR3 is 15 amino acids. From germline, CDR1 is MNHEY and CDR2 SMNVEV (reference sequence). CDR3 loop: CASSQIQGAGYEQYF. The CDR3 bases are TGTGCCAGCAGCCAGATACAGGGGGCAGGCTACGAGCAGTACTTC.

The sample holds a few counts of this clone. This chain joins TRBV28 and TRBJ2-3, with 7 bases lining up with TRBD1. Germline V gives CDR1 MDHEN, CDR2 SYDVKM. The CDR3 consists of 15 residues. J lost 6 bases, V lost 5 bases, and 11 bases had no gene match. Here the CDR3 DNA reads TGTGCCAGCAGTCGGCTTGACAGGGTGGTCGATACGCAGTATTTT. Its protein is CASSRLDRVVDTQYF.

This clone has more than one count but fewer than ten. The genes are TRBV5-8 and TRBJ2-1; 7 bases align to TRBD2. The germline gives CDR1 SGHTS, CDR2 YDEGEE. Losses at the gene ends were 0 bases for V and 0 bases for J; bases not matched to a gene: 3. CDR3 length: 16 amino acids. CDR3 in amino acids: CASSLVWGGSYNEQFF. The CDR3, as DNA: TGTGCCAGCAGCTTGGTCTGGGGGGGCTCCTACAATGAGCAGTTCTTC.

The rearrangement uses TRBV12-3 or TRBV12-4 and TRBJ2-7; D perhaps matches TRBD2 (6 bases). This CDR3 contains 13 residues. V shed 8 bases and J shed 0 bases, with 11 bases lying between them. This chain's CDR3 is CASGRDSSYEQYF. The CDR3 DNA follows: TGTGCCAGCGGTCGGGACTCCTCCTACGAGCAGTACTTC.

Only one count was recorded for this clone. V and J are TRBV7-8 and TRBJ2-7, with 8 positions matching TRBD1. The V segment lost 3 bases and the J segment 0 bases; nucleotides outside the gene matches: 7. This CDR3 is built from 16 residues. Germline CDR1 and CDR2: SGHVS and FQNEAQ. In DNA, the CDR3 is TGTGCCAGCAGCTTCATACCGGGACAGGCCTCCTACGAGCAGTACTTC. Translated, it gives CASSFIPGQASYEQYF. Full variable domain (missing parts from reference TRBV7-8 and TRBJ2-7): GAGVSQSPRYKVAKRGQDVALRCDPISGHVSLFWYQQALGQGPEFLTYFQNEAQLDKSGLPSDRFFAERPEGSVSTLKIQRTQQEDSAVYLCASSFIPGQASYEQYFGPGTRLTVT.

This chain joins TRBV19 and TRBJ1-6; D gene uncertain. This CDR3 region has 18 residues. Trimming pared 0 bases from V and 2 bases from J, leaving 14 bases between. From germline, CDR1 is LNHDA and CDR2 SQIVND (reference sequence). CDR3 coding DNA: TGTGCCAGTAGTATAGATGGGTGGGCAGGCCCCTATAATTCACCCCTCCACTTT. It translates to CASSIDGWAGPYNSPLHF.

This chain uses TRBV3-1 (or the pseudogene TRBV3-2) with TRBJ2-7; D may be TRBD1 (5 bases). The V end was cut by 0 bases, the J end by 2 bases, with 8 bases between. CDR1 is LGHDT and CDR2 is YNNKEL in the germline V gene (reference sequence). The CDR3 is made up of 14 amino acids. DNA of the CDR3: TGTGCCAGCAGCCAAGATACCAGGGCCTACGAGCAGTACTTC. Amino acid sequence: CASSQDTRAYEQYF.

This clone was picked up a small number of times. V is TRBV14 and J is TRBJ1-6; the D is unclear. V lost 4 bases, J lost 0 bases, and 10 bases lay in between. From germline, CDR1 is SGHDN and CDR2 FVKESK. There are 16 residues in the CDR3. The DNA of the CDR3 is TGTGCCAGCAGCCCAGACGGAAGCTCCTATAATTCACCCCTCCACTTT. Protein sequence: CASSPDGSSYNSPLHF.

The J gene is TRBJ1-1, the V gene TRBV21-1; the table's D gene call, TRBD1, was not cross checked with the DNA. TRBV21-1 is a recognized pseudogene. This CDR3 contains 14 residues. The CDR3 nucleotides read TGTGCCAGCAGCAAACCAGGGTACCACACTGAAGCTTTCTTT. Translated: CASSKPGYHTEAFF.

The chain is built from TRBV7-2 and TRBJ1-1; unclear D gene. This CDR3 spans 15 amino acids. CDR1 is SGHTA, CDR2 FQGNSA, per germline. Trimming pared 1 base from V and 0 bases from J, leaving 9 bases between. CDR3: CASSLGVGMNTEAFF. The DNA for the CDR3 is TGTGCCAGCAGCTTAGGGGTAGGGATGAACACTGAAGCTTTCTTT. Full variable domain (outside the CDR3, taken from reference TRBV7-2 and TRBJ1-1): GAGVSQSPSNKVTEKGKDVELRCDPISGHTALYWYRQSLGQGLEFLIYFQGNSAPDKSGLPSDRFSAERTGGSVSTLTIQRTQQEDSAVYLCASSLGVGMNTEAFFGQGTRLTVV.

This CDR3 is CASSTRTSGQETQYF. In DNA, the CDR3 is TGTGCCAGCAGCACCCGGACTAGCGGCCAAGAGACCCAGTACTTC. The chain links TRBV7-3 to TRBJ2-5; 10 nucleotides align to TRBD2. V lost 5 bases, J lost 1 base, and 4 bases stayed unmatched. Germline CDR1 reads SGHTA; CDR2 reads FQGTGA. The CDR3 has 15 residues.

This sequence joins TRBV9 and TRBJ2-5; 8 bases match TRBD1. Germline CDR1 and CDR2: SGDLS and YYNGEE. The CDR3 covers 15 residues. The V segment lost 5 bases and the J segment 5 bases; nucleotides outside the gene matches: 11. Here the CDR3 DNA reads TGTGCCAGCAGTCCCCGACAGGGGCGCCGGGAGACCCAGTACTTC. Protein product: CASSPRQGRRETQYF.

The rearrangement joins TRBV7-9 to TRBJ1-5, with TRBD1 matching over 11 bases. V was pared by 3 bases and J by 3 bases, with 4 bases of the junction left unmatched. The CDR3 runs 16 residues. The V gene's germline CDR1 is SEHNR and CDR2 FQNEAQ (reference sequence). CDR3 nucleotides: TGTGCCAGCAGCTTGGGGACAGGGGGGCCCAATCAGCCCCAGCATTTT. Translation gives CASSLGTGGPNQPQHF.

CDR3 sequence reads: CASSGPTPGNTIYF. CDR3 bases: TGTGCCAGCAGCGGACCTACTCCCGGAAACACCATATATTTT. The chain combines TRBV9 with TRBJ1-3, with unresolved D. In germline, CDR1 is SGDLS, CDR2 YYNGEE. CDR3 length: 14 residues. Trimming cost V 3 bases and J 4 bases, with 11 bases left between them.